This paragraph covers one T cell receptor beta chain sequence. It has no known antigen specificity. The CDR3 is cut off 3 residues early in the read; its end comes from the germline J gene. The immunoSEQ assay was used to perform TCR beta chain deep sequencing. Concerning the study's data processing: Only productive TCR beta rearrangements were used to compute clonotype frequencies. The table comes from immuneACCESS by way of TCRdb, which keeps in-frame sequences with V and J called. Part of the clones is missing from these tables; in studies checked, under half for an unresolved V gene and the rest for unknown reasons. Clonal size and the V and J genes are those of that table, whereas D and trimming came from the DNA. The sample has about 25,000 clones on record. Of the sample, more than 1.5% falls within the top ten clones. The treatment or condition label for this specimen denotes: autologous CTL019 cells: CD19 CAR with 4-1BB and CD3 zeta domains. TCR zeta and 4-1BB costimulatory signaling domains were built into the CD19 CAR. T cells for CTL019 manufacturing were collected from peripheral blood by leukapheresis. The DNeasy Blood and Tissue Kit was used to extract genomic DNA from pre-infusion T cells, peripheral blood, or sorted post-infusion T cells.

The data were taken from a study of TET2 disruption in CD19-targeted CAR T cells (dated by TCRdb to the late 2010s). About the full investigation: The number of samples was determined by the original clinical trial design and by which samples were available, and no additional inclusion criteria were applied.

Study-wide findings and limitations: Conclusions about the CAR T cells of the patient were based on extensive analysis of a single subject.

The cysteine opens and the phenylalanine closes a CDR3 of 15 amino acids. The 36 bases shown cover part of the CDR3, and their frame starts at base 1. Clipping removes 2 bases from V and 1 base from J, with 3 as the unmatched junction base count. According to the germline V gene, CDR1 reads KGHDR and CDR2 reads SFDVKD. The source of this sequence is a man between 65 and 85 years old with chronic lymphocytic leukemia. The sequences come from CD8- CAR+ T cells sorted from cultured blood T cells, collected for CD19 CAR T cell therapy. The sample's cell subset or site label, in plain terms: CD8-negative CAR-positive T cells from the infusion product. The V and J genes are TRBV24-1 and TRBJ2-5, and 7 junction bases match TRBD1. The CDR3 region: CATSDSGQFQETQYF. CDR3 DNA (partial): TGTGCCACCAGTGATTCGGGACAGTTCCAAGAGACC.